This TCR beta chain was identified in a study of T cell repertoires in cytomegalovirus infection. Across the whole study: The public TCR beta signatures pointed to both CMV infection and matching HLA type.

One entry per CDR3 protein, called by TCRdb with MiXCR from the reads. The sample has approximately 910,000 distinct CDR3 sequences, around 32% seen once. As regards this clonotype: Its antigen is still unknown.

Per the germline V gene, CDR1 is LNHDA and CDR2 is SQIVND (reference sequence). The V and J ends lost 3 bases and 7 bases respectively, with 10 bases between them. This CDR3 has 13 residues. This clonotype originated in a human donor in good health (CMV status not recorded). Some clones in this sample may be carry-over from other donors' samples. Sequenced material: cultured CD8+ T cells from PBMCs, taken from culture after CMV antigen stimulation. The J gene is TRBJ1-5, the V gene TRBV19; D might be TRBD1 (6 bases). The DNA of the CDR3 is TGTGCCAGTAGTATTTGGGGGGCCCAGCCCCAGCATTTT. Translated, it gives CASSIWGAQPQHF.